These 21 T cell receptor beta chains were sequenced from one sample in a study of CD8 T cells in Susac syndrome. RNA was extracted with the RNeasy kit, and a quantity of about 0.45 to 1 ug was reverse transcribed using random hexamers. From the immunoSEQ multiplex PCR reads, TCRdb called clonotypes with MiXCR, one entry per CDR3 protein. This sample has 330,000 or so distinct CDR3 sequences, with around 89% found just once. Sequenced sample: CD8+ T cells from PBMCs. These receptors were collected from a human donor with multiple sclerosis.

The chain links TRBV30 to TRBJ1-2; a possible D gene is TRBD1 (6 bases). Germline V CDR1 and CDR2: GTSNPN, SVGIG (reference sequence). The CDR3 is 17 residues long. With 0 bases removed from V and 0 bases from J, the gap between germline ends came to 17 bases. CDR3 sequence reads: CAWSVGQLITANYGYTF. CDR3 sequence (DNA): TGTGCCTGGAGTGTCGGACAGCTAATCACCGCTAACTATGGCTACACCTTC.

The chain has TRBV27 and TRBJ1-2; TRBD1 agrees at 8 bases. Germline CDR1 MNHEY, CDR2 SMNVEV (reference sequence). The ends lost 5 bases at V and 5 bases at J; junction bases unmatched: 16. CDR3 length: 17 residues. CDR3 nucleotide sequence: TGTGCCAGCAGTGGGTCGGGTTTCCCACAGGGGGATTATGGCTACACCTTC. Amino acid sequence: CASSGSGFPQGDYGYTF.

The chain recombines TRBV7-9 with TRBJ2-3, with 10 nucleotides matching TRBD2. The ends lost 5 bases at V and 4 bases at J; junction bases unmatched: 18. Germline CDR1 is SEHNR and CDR2 is FQNEAQ (reference sequence). The CDR3 loop spans 19 amino acids. CDR3 bases: TGTGCCAGCAGCATTAGCGCTGGGCTAGCGGGAGTCGGGGCAGATACGCAGTATTTT. Residues: CASSISAGLAGVGADTQYF.

The chain links TRBV27 to TRBJ2-1; no reliable D call. Germline lookup yields CDR1 MNHEY and CDR2 SMNVEV (reference sequence). Trimming took 5 bases from V and 5 from J, leaving 10 bases between them. The CDR3 runs to 13 residues. This CDR3 is CASSLSRHNEQFF. The CDR3 coding sequence is TGTGCCAGCAGTCTCTCCCGACACAATGAGCAGTTCTTC.

The chain joins TRBV5-1 to TRBJ2-7; tentatively, D is TRBD2 (6 bases). Germline lookup yields CDR1 SGHRS and CDR2 YFSETQ. The CDR3 covers 12 residues. V shed 1 base and J shed 4 bases, with 6 bases lying between them. CDR3 residues: CASSLREYEQYF. CDR3 bases: TGCGCCAGCAGCTTGCGGGAGTACGAGCAGTACTTC.

V usage is TRBV5-1 and J usage is TRBJ2-4; TRBD1 matches at 7 bases. Looked up from germline, CDR1 is SGHRS and CDR2 is YFSETQ. J gave up 5 bases and V 4 bases, and 12 bases lay outside the gene matches. This CDR3 contains 16 residues. The CDR3 DNA follows: TGCGCCAGCAGCCCGGCGGGTGACAGGGCGGAAAACATTCAGTACTTC. The encoded protein is CASSPAGDRAENIQYF. Full variable domain (missing parts from reference TRBV5-1 and TRBJ2-4): KAGVTQTPRYLIKTRGQQVTLSCSPISGHRSVSWYQQTPGQGLQFLFEYFSETQRNKGNFPGRFSGRQFSNSRSEMNVSTLELGDSALYLCASSPAGDRAENIQYFGAGTRLSVL.

The chain is built from TRBV7-3 and TRBJ2-1; TRBD1 is a possible D gene (7 bases). From germline, CDR1 is SGHTA and CDR2 FQGTGA. The CDR3 consists of 18 residues. The V end was cut by 2 bases, the J end by 0 bases, with 17 bases between. As DNA, the CDR3 is TGTGCCAGCAGCTTAGGCCAGGGGGGCTTACTCTCCTACAATGAGCAGTTCTTC. Amino acids: CASSLGQGGLLSYNEQFF.

This sequence joins TRBV28 and TRBJ2-3; D may be TRBD2 (6 bases). The CDR3 has 15 amino acids. Germline CDR1 MDHEN, CDR2 SYDVKM. Trimming took off 6 bases at V and 4 bases at J, with 17 bases between the two ends. The CDR3 spells CASSTLARASDTQYF. The DNA for the CDR3 is TGTGCCAGCAGCACCCTAGCGAGGGCGTCAGATACGCAGTATTTT.

The chain employs TRBV7-9 and TRBJ1-1; no firm D call. The ends were cut back, 4 bases at V and 6 bases at J, with 12 bases in the middle. The germline gives CDR1 SEHNR, CDR2 FQNEAQ (reference sequence). CDR3 length: 13 amino acids. The CDR3 region has the DNA TGTGCCAGCAGCTCCCCCCCAAGGGCTGAAGCTTTCTTT. This encodes CASSSPPRAEAFF.

This clonotype appeared a single time. The CDR3 DNA sequence: TGTGCCAGCAGTTTAATGTGGGGGCCTGGGGCCAACGTCCTGACTTTC. It codes for CASSLMWGPGANVLTF. The V gene is TRBV28, the J gene TRBJ2-6; D is possibly TRBD1 (6 bases). The germline CDR1 and CDR2 sequences are MDHEN and SYDVKM. The CDR3 has 16 amino acids. The V gene lost 2 bases and the J gene lost 2 bases, with 10 bases spanning the gap. Together with reference TRBV28 and TRBJ2-6, the CDR3 gives the full variable domain: DVKVTQSSRYLVKRTGEKVFLECVQDMDHENMFWYRQDPGLGLRLIYFSYDVKMKEKGDIPEGYSVSREKKERFSLILESASTNQTSMYLCASSLMWGPGANVLTFGAGSRLTVL.

The chain recombines TRBV14 with TRBJ1-2; D gene unclear. Trimming took off 1 base at V and 4 bases at J, with 13 bases between the two ends. The CDR3 loop spans 15 amino acids. The germline V gene has CDR1 SGHDN and CDR2 FVKESK. CDR3 sequence (DNA): TGTGCCAGCAGCCAAGGAAGGCTCTCGAGCTATGGCTACACCTTC. Translated: CASSQGRLSSYGYTF. Full variable domain (rest looked up from reference TRBV14 and TRBJ1-2): EAGVTQFPSHSVIEKGQTVTLRCDPISGHDNLYWYRRVMGKEIKFLLHFVKESKQDESGMPNNRFLAERTGGTYSTLKVQPAELEDSGVYFCASSQGRLSSYGYTFGSGTRLTVV.

V gene TRBV19 combines with J gene TRBJ1-5; D gene uncertain. The V end lost 9 bases, the J end lost 0 bases, and 12 bases lay between the germline ends. This CDR3 comprises 14 residues. Germline V gives CDR1 LNHDA, CDR2 SQIVND (reference sequence). CDR3 nucleotides: TGTGCCAGCAAGATGGGGTTTAGCAATCAGCCCCAGCATTTT. This sequence encodes CASKMGFSNQPQHF.

The genes are TRBV30 and TRBJ2-2; possible D gene TRBD2, 5 bases. The CDR3 consists of 14 residues. CDR1 and CDR2 (germline): GTSNPN, SVGIG (reference sequence). Trimming removed 4 bases at V and 3 bases at J, with 12 bases between. CDR3 sequence (DNA): TGTGCCTGGACTCGGGGTGTTCACACCGGGGAGCTGTTTTTT. It encodes CAWTRGVHTGELFF.

This chain joins TRBV11-3 and TRBJ2-7; a weak D match, TRBD2 (5 bases). The CDR3 extends over 13 amino acids. Germline-derived CDR1 and CDR2 are SGHNT and YENEEA. Trimming cost V 5 bases and J 5 bases, with 13 bases left between them. CDR3: CASSPYGVNEQYF. CDR3 in DNA: TGTGCCAGCAGCCCCTACGGGGTCAACGAGCAGTACTTC.

The V and J genes are TRBV6-2 or TRBV6-3 and TRBJ1-1; 7 bases line up with TRBD1. Trimming removed 7 bases from V and 0 bases from J; junction bases left unmatched: 8. CDR1 and CDR2 from the germline V gene are MNHEY and SVGEGT. CDR3 length: 15 amino acids. The CDR3 loop reads CASTPRGVLNTEAFF. CDR3 DNA sequence: TGTGCCAGCACCCCCAGGGGGGTTTTGAACACTGAAGCTTTCTTT.

The rearrangement uses TRBV24-1 and TRBJ2-3; D not resolved. Germline lookup yields CDR1 KGHDR and CDR2 SFDVKD. V lost 0 bases and J lost 0, with 6 bases in between. The CDR3 runs to 15 residues. The CDR3 loop reads CATSDLRQSTDTQYF. CDR3 DNA sequence: TGTGCCACCAGTGATTTGCGGCAGAGCACAGATACGCAGTATTTT.

The rearrangement links TRBV5-1 to TRBJ1-4; D not resolved. Germline V lookup: CDR1 SGHRS, CDR2 YFSETQ. Deletions cut 0 bases from V and 0 bases from J, with 9 bases between. This CDR3 is 16 amino acids long. The DNA of the CDR3 is TGCGCCAGCAGCTTGGGGTATATTGCAACTAATGAAAAACTGTTTTTT. Amino acids: CASSLGYIATNEKLFF.

The chain links TRBV25-1 to TRBJ2-7; no definite D call. The germline gives CDR1 MGHDK, CDR2 SYGVNS. CDR3 length: 14 residues. V lost 3 bases to trimming and J lost 0 bases, with 9 bases between them. The CDR3 DNA reads as TGTGCCAGCAGTGACACGACAAGCTCCTACGAGCAGTACTTC. Protein product: CASSDTTSSYEQYF.

The genes are TRBV2 and TRBJ2-7; the match to TRBD2 covers 10 bases. The germline CDR1 and CDR2 sequences are SNHLY and FYNNEI. The CDR3 sequence is 14 residues long. V shed 7 bases, J shed 5 bases, and the junction held 8 bases outside the gene matches. In DNA, the CDR3 is TGTGCCAGCATTGGGCTAGCGGGAGACCACGAGCAGTACTTC. Its protein is CASIGLAGDHEQYF. Looking up the rest from reference TRBV2 and TRBJ2-7 gives the full variable domain: EPEVTQTPSHQVTQMGQEVILRCVPISNHLYFYWYRQILGQKVEFLVSFYNNEISEKSEIFDDQFSVERPDGSNFTLKIRSTKLEDSAMYFCASIGLAGDHEQYFGPGTRLTVT.

This chain links TRBV30 with TRBJ2-2; D is uncertain. CDR1 GTSNPN and CDR2 SVGIG come from the germline V gene (reference sequence). V was pared by 0 bases and J by 10 bases, with 15 bases between. The CDR3 runs to 14 residues. The CDR3 region is CAWSVGSHVEELFF. CDR3 coding DNA: TGTGCCTGGAGTGTAGGAAGCCATGTCGAGGAGCTGTTTTTT. Using reference TRBV30 and TRBJ2-2 for the parts outside the CDR3, the full variable domain is SQTIHQWPATLVQPVGSPLSLECTVEGTSNPNLYWYRQAAGRGLQLLFYSVGIGQISSEVPQNLSASRPQDRQFILSSKKLLLSDSGFYLCAWSVGSHVEELFFGEGSRLTVL.

V and J are TRBV12-3 or TRBV12-4 and TRBJ2-5; 7 positions match TRBD1. The CDR3 extends over 15 amino acids. V dropped 5 bases and J dropped 1; count of bases not matched to a gene: 7. CDR3 DNA sequence: TGTGCCAGCAGTCCTGGGACAGCCGGCCAAGAGACCCAGTACTTC. This gives the protein CASSPGTAGQETQYF.